This T cell receptor (beta chain) was found in a study of T-cell reconstitution after alpha-beta-depleted transplantation in children. Broader study findings: The high TCRbeta diversity at day 60 in some patients came from surviving recipient T cells and thymic progenitors.

Germline V gene lookup returns CDR1 MNHNS and CDR2 SASEGT. V was clipped by 8 bases and J by 5 bases; unmatched bases: 12. The length of the CDR3 is 15 residues. It was with unique molecular identifiers that the TCRbeta library was prepared. One entry per CDR3 protein results from TCRdb running MiXCR on the PCR reads. The table has 200,000 to 250,000 distinct CDR3 sequences, about 8.7% seen once. This clonotype was seen at least ten times. Its antigen remains unknown. Sequencing was performed on PBMCs, mostly from graft donor cells, taken 360 days after TCRalphabeta/CD19-depleted stem cell transplant. This TCR was recovered from a male patient aged 2 to 10 who had a stem cell transplant for acute myeloid leukemia, so the T cells may come from the graft donor. The chain is built from TRBV6-1 and TRBJ2-1; 7 nucleotides agree with TRBD1. CDR3 region: CASHPAHGTDNEQFF. DNA of the CDR3: TGTGCCAGCCACCCCGCCCACGGGACAGACAATGAGCAGTTCTTC.